The clone carrying this T cell receptor (beta chain) was seen at least ten times. V was clipped by 1 base and J by 3 bases; unmatched bases: 3. Germline V gene lookup returns CDR1 MGHRA and CDR2 YSYEKL. The CDR3 consists of 15 residues. The sample originates from a study of blood T cell repertoires in COVID-19. As for the study in general: T cells, B-cell-depleted T cells, or PBMCs supplied cDNA or gDNA.

As processed by the authors: Nucleated cell counts were estimated from reference gene primer amplification. Assay used: immunoSEQ multiplex PCR; TCRdb lists only in-frame clones, some missing. That table is the source of V, J and clone size, and D and trimming were worked out from the DNA. This table holds under 250,000 clones, around four fifths found once. The rearrangement links TRBV4-1 to TRBJ2-7; TRBD1 aligns across 10 bases. The TCR comes from a man aged 30 to 39 who had recovered from COVID-19. Source material: peripheral blood. CDR3 loop: CASSQGRTGGYEQYF. For the CDR3, the DNA is TGCGCCAGCAGCCAAGGCAGGACAGGGGGCTACGAGCAGTACTTC.